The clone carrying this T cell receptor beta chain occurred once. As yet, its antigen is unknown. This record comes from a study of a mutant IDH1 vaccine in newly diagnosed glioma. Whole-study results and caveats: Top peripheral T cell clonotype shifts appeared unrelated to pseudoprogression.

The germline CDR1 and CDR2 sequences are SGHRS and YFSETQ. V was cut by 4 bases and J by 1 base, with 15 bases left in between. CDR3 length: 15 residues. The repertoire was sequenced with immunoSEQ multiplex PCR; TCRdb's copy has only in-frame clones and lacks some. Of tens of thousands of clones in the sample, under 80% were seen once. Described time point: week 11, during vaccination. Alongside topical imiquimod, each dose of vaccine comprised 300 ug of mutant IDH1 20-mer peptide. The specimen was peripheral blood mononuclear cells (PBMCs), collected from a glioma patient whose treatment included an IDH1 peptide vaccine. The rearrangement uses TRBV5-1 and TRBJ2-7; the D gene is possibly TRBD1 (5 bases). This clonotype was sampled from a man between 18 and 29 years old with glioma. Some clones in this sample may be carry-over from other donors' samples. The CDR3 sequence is CASSPVTGASYEQYF. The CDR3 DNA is TGCGCCAGCAGCCCGGTGACTGGGGCGTCCTACGAGCAGTACTTC.